The clone carrying this TCR beta chain was observed a handful of times. Its antigen is currently unknown. In the PCR, 60 Vbeta and 13 Jbeta primers were used. Assay: immunoSEQ multiplex PCR; the TCRdb copy retains only in-frame clones and omits some. The table lists about 120,000 clones, nearly 65% of them singletons. Per the germline V gene, CDR1 is LNHDA and CDR2 is SQIVND (reference sequence). CDR3 size: 15 residues. V lost 1 base, J lost 4 bases, and 14 bases lay in between. These data belong to a study of cytomegalovirus exposure and HLA in healthy donors. The study's findings and limits: Later genetic work tied a missense DCLRE1C variant to beta-chain V and J trimming. In a later analysis, most CMV-associated TCR beta chains appeared HLA-restricted. CMV serostatus was the only recorded immune exposure for donors.

The sequence came from a man aged 35 to 55 in good health and CMV-seropositive. The rearrangement links TRBV19 to TRBJ2-7; the D gene is possibly TRBD1 (6 bases). Sequenced material: PBMCs. CDR3 residues: CASSIGGGNRYEQYF. The CDR3 DNA reads as TGTGCCAGTAGTATAGGAGGGGGAAATCGGTACGAGCAGTACTTC.